This is a list of T cell receptor beta chains from one sample in a study of beta chain features in type 1 diabetes. Assay used: immunoSEQ multiplex PCR; TCRdb lists only in-frame clones, some missing. The sample has some 410,000 clones, around 14% seen once. The source material was naive CD4+ T cells from blood. These receptors came from a man aged 25 to 40 in good health. CDR3s include the opening cysteine and the closing phenylalanine or tryptophan.

V gene	J gene	CDR3 protein
TRBV6-5	TRBJ2-3	CASSFGPTQYF
TRBV27	TRBJ2-7	CASATRGAAYEQYF
TRBV30	TRBJ1-1	CAWASGTANTEAFF
TRBV4-3	TRBJ2-1	CASRRDPTSSYNEQFF
TRBV18	TRBJ2-4	CASSSIQPPGNIQYF
TRBV10-3	TRBJ2-1	CAIRQIGQSHNEQFF
TRBV29-1	TRBJ1-3	CSVETSGGSGNTIYF
TRBV20-1	TRBJ1-1	CSVLLLTEAFF
TRBV2	TRBJ2-1	CASNSAGNEQFF
TRBV7-2	TRBJ2-1	CASSLVAGESYEQFF
TRBV30	TRBJ1-3	CAWSVRGFSGNTIYF
TRBV7-8	TRBJ2-1	CASSLDRGNEQFF
TRBV9	TRBJ1-3	CASSVDGGEGSGNTIYF
TRBV29-1	TRBJ1-2	CSVGLMISNGYTF
TRBV7-9	TRBJ2-3	CASSHSFVSDTQYF
TRBV18	TRBJ1-3	CASQRSGNTIYF
TRBV29-1	TRBJ2-5	CSVDSTRGETQYF
TRBV7-3	TRBJ2-1	CASSLTREPYNEQFF
TRBV11-2	TRBJ1-5	CASSLEVNQPQHF
TRBV7-2	TRBJ2-5	CASRLAGETQYF
TRBV4-1	TRBJ2-5	CASSPHTGKGETQYF
TRBV29-1	TRBJ1-1	CSVVDPGRAEAFF
TRBV18	TRBJ2-5	CASSPSQQGAMKETQYF
TRBV9	TRBJ2-7	CASKAPYYEQYF
TRBV29-1	TRBJ2-7	CSIEQGGEQYF
TRBV28	TRBJ2-3	CASRRRQVAASTDTQYF
TRBV6-5	TRBJ1-4	CASSPRRREKLFF
TRBV7-9	TRBJ1-5	CASSLNRGLSNQPQHF
TRBV19	TRBJ2-5	CASSIISGIGETQYF
TRBV6-6	TRBJ1-2	CASSYSALNYGYTF
TRBV9	TRBJ2-2	CASSVGTTNTGELFF
TRBV7-9	TRBJ2-2	CASSLTSPTGELFF
TRBV7-2	TRBJ2-6	CASREAGRANVLTF
TRBV27	TRBJ2-1	CASSSVPRGALNEQFF
TRBV7-9	TRBJ2-5	CASSLLRGEETQYF
TRBV5-1	TRBJ2-5	CASSSTSGSYVETQYF
TRBV6-5	TRBJ2-7	CASKPPGQGPEQYF
TRBV5-1	TRBJ2-5	CASSLSYRREETQYF
TRBV9	TRBJ2-3	CASSVGSGDTQYF
TRBV19	TRBJ2-1	CASSLDRLYNEQFF
TRBV7-9	TRBJ2-7	CASSLGDLGSEQYF
TRBV6-5	TRBJ2-3	CVSTEPGTDTQYF
TRBV5-1	TRBJ2-5	CASSLAAAERETQYF
TRBV10-3	TRBJ2-3	CAISARTDTQYF
TRBV9	TRBJ1-6	CASSVGGVGSPLHF
TRBV25-1	TRBJ2-1	CASSRRQGSYNEQFF
TRBV15	TRBJ2-5	CATSRDLKETQYF